The TCR beta chain described here comes from a study of post-analysis software for immune sequencing data. The study's findings and limits: Included in a set of about five TRBV segments more frequent in patients than controls were TRBV5-6, TRBV5-1 and TRBV20-1. Those samples that were prepared in the same batch co-clustered strongly by F measure.

Each TCR beta cDNA library carried unique molecular identifiers. TCRdb re-called the PCR reads with MiXCR, one entry per CDR3 protein. The sample comprises approximately 730,000 distinct CDR3 sequences, approximately 44% of which are singletons, and approximately 5% rests with the top ten. CDR1 is MNHEY, CDR2 SVGAGI, per germline. The CDR3 has 15 amino acids. The ends lost 6 bases at V and 5 bases at J; junction bases unmatched: 7. On this clonotype: The antigen is not known.

Sequenced input: blood. The chain carries TRBV6-5 and TRBJ2-3; 11 nucleotides line up with TRBD2. This clonotype was sampled from a girl between 5 and 17 years old with multiple sclerosis. The CDR3 here is CASSRAGLAGDTQYF. CDR3 bases: TGTGCCAGCAGCCGCGCCGGACTAGCGGGAGATACGCAGTATTTT.